These 20 T cell receptor beta chains share one sample of origin, sequenced in a study of post-analysis software for immune sequencing data. cDNA libraries of TCR beta carried unique molecular identifiers. From the PCR reads, TCRdb called clonotypes with MiXCR, one entry per CDR3 protein. The profile covers fewer than 600,000 distinct CDR3 sequences, with roughly 46% appearing a single time and 9% to 13% taken by the ten largest. These receptors have no known antigen. Study-level findings and limits: Four to six TRBV segments appeared more often in patients than in controls, and TRBV5-6, TRBV5-1 and TRBV20-1 were among these.

Sequenced sample: blood. These receptor sequences come from a girl between 10 and 17 years old with multiple sclerosis.

This clonotype was seen a handful of times. This chain links TRBV24-1 with TRBJ2-1, with 7 bases fitting TRBD2. J gave up 5 bases and V 6 bases, and 6 bases lay outside the gene matches. Germline V lookup: CDR1 KGHDR, CDR2 SFDVKD. This CDR3 has 14 amino acids. The CDR3 bases are TGTGCCACCAGTACCACGGGGGGAAACAATGAGCAGTTCTTC. This gives the protein CATSTTGGNNEQFF.

The genes are TRBV6-2 or TRBV6-3 and TRBJ1-2; a possible D gene is TRBD1 (6 bases). CDR1 is MNHEY, CDR2 SVGEGT, per germline. CDR3 size: 13 residues. The V gene lost 7 bases and the J gene lost 5 bases, with 14 bases spanning the gap. The CDR3 sequence: CASTRTAEYGYTF. In DNA form, the CDR3 reads TGTGCCAGCACCCGGACAGCCGAGTATGGCTACACCTTC.

V is TRBV27 and J is TRBJ2-7, with TRBD2 as a possible D gene (5 bases). V was trimmed by 6 bases and J by 0 bases, leaving 15 bases between them. CDR1 is MNHEY, CDR2 SMNVEV, per germline (reference sequence). This CDR3 spans 15 amino acids. CDR3 sequence (DNA): TGTGCCAGCAGCACTGGGAGAGCCGCCTCCTACGAGCAGTACTTC. Translated, it gives CASSTGRAASYEQYF.

This rearrangement joins TRBV6-1 to TRBJ2-7; maybe TRBD2 (5 bases). The ends were cut back, 2 bases at V and 7 bases at J, with 12 bases in the middle. The CDR3 is 13 residues long. Germline CDR1 is MNHNS and CDR2 is SASEGT. CDR3: CASSETTRWEQYF. For the CDR3, the DNA is TGTGCCAGCAGTGAAACCACTAGGTGGGAGCAGTACTTC.

This clonotype was counted between two and nine times. The V gene is TRBV6-5, the J gene TRBJ2-5, with D possibly being TRBD2 (6 bases). Trimming cost V 8 bases and J 2 bases, with 9 bases left between them. The germline V gene has CDR1 MNHEY and CDR2 SVGAGI. The CDR3 loop spans 12 amino acids. The CDR3 coding sequence is TGTGCCAGCGGAGGGAGTCAAGAGACCCAGTACTTC. This gives the protein CASGGSQETQYF.

This sequence joins TRBV28 and TRBJ2-5; 7 bases line up with TRBD2. The assigned J gene may be wrong: the sequence end matches TRBJ2-7 better. Germline V gene lookup returns CDR1 MDHEN and CDR2 SYDVKM. The CDR3 length is 13 residues. The CDR3 coding sequence is TGTGCCAGCAGTTTTCTAGCGGCCTACGAGCAGTACTTC. The encoded protein is CASSFLAAYEQYF.

The gene calls are TRBV15 and TRBJ2-3; 7 positions match TRBD1. Germline V gene data show CDR1 as LNHNV and CDR2 as YYDKDF (reference sequence). CDR3 length: 17 amino acids. With V trimmed by 5 bases and J by 4 bases, 15 bases remained unmatched. CDR3 amino acids: CATSPQGQVMSADTQYF. Written as DNA, the CDR3 is TGTGCCACCAGCCCCCAAGGACAGGTCATGTCTGCAGATACGCAGTATTTT.

This rearrangement joins TRBV5-1 to TRBJ1-5; D possibly corresponds to TRBD1 (5 bases). The germline V and J ends were trimmed by 0 bases and 1 base, with 8 bases remaining between them. The germline V gene encodes CDR1 SGHRS and CDR2 YFSETQ. This CDR3 is built from 15 residues. The CDR3 here is CASSLDGASNQPQHF. The CDR3 coding sequence is TGCGCCAGCAGCTTGGACGGGGCAAGCAATCAGCCCCAGCATTTT.

V and J are TRBV5-1 and TRBJ2-5; 7 nucleotides line up with TRBD2. Germline V lookup: CDR1 SGHRS, CDR2 YFSETQ. The junction had 9 bases not matched to a gene; V was cut back by 2 bases and J by 5 bases. This CDR3 spans 15 amino acids. Written as DNA, the CDR3 is TGCGCCAGCAGCTTCGGGCGGGGGTGGGACGAGACCCAGTACTTC. Translating gives CASSFGRGWDETQYF.

This clonotype has a handful of counts. The chain combines TRBV2 with TRBJ2-1; D could derive from TRBD1 or TRBD2 (6 bases each). The CDR3 has 15 residues. The germline gives CDR1 SNHLY, CDR2 FYNNEI. Trimming shortened V by 1 base and J by 3 bases, and 10 bases separated the two germline ends. CDR3 DNA sequence: TGTGCCAGCAGTGAAGGGGGGGCTGGCTACAATGAGCAGTTCTTC. Translated: CASSEGGAGYNEQFF.

This clonotype was seen ten or more times. The V call is TRBV5-4, the J call TRBJ2-4; TRBD1 agrees at 7 bases. Germline V gene sequence: CDR1 SGHNT, CDR2 YYREEE (reference sequence). This CDR3 contains 14 residues. With V trimmed by 0 bases and J by 5 bases, 2 bases remained unmatched. CDR3 sequence reads: CASSLGQGENIQYF. The CDR3 coding sequence is TGTGCCAGCAGCTTGGGACAGGGAGAAAACATTCAGTACTTC.

This chain connects TRBV2 to TRBJ2-2; no definite D call. In germline, CDR1 is SNHLY, CDR2 FYNNEI. The germline V and J ends were trimmed by 4 bases and 5 bases, with 5 bases remaining between them. The CDR3 totals 12 residues. CDR3 residues: CASSVHTGELFF. The CDR3, as DNA: TGTGCCAGCAGTGTTCATACCGGGGAGCTGTTTTTT.

The chain employs TRBV9 and TRBJ2-5, with 12 positions matching TRBD2. The DNA end favors TRBJ2-7, so the J call may be wrong. Germline loops: CDR1 SGDLS, CDR2 YYNGEE. This CDR3 comprises 15 residues. The CDR3 DNA reads TGTGCCAGCAGCGTAGGGACTAGCGGGACCTACGAGCAGTACTTC. This translates into CASSVGTSGTYEQYF.

The rearrangement links TRBV20-1 to TRBJ2-5, with TRBD1 matching over 9 bases. The V gene end was trimmed by 6 bases and the J gene end by 2 bases; junction bases not matched to a gene: 13. From germline, CDR1 is DFQATT and CDR2 SNEGSKA (reference sequence). This CDR3 is 16 amino acids long. The CDR3 coding sequence is TGCAGTGCACCTCCACCACGGACAGGGGAACAAGAGACCCAGTACTTC. Its protein is CSAPPPRTGEQETQYF.

The chain joins TRBV2 to TRBJ2-1, with D possibly matching TRBD1 (7 bases). V was pared by 11 bases and J by 3 bases, with 11 bases between. Germline V gene sequence: CDR1 SNHLY, CDR2 FYNNEI. The CDR3 is made up of 12 amino acids. CDR3: CAARGDYNEQFF. In nucleotides, the CDR3 is TGTGCCGCCAGGGGGGACTACAATGAGCAGTTCTTC.

The rearrangement joins TRBV29-1 to TRBJ2-1, with TRBD2 matching 7 bases. V lost 6 bases and J lost 13; bases outside the gene matches: 21. CDR3 length: 15 amino acids. Germline CDR1 SQVTM, CDR2 ANQGSEA. The CDR3 DNA reads TGCAGCGTCCTCGTGGGGGATGGGGCGGGAGAATCTCAGTTCTTC. The encoded protein is CSVLVGDGAGESQFF.

J is TRBJ2-1 and V is TRBV6-5, with 12 bases matching TRBD2. Germline CDR1 is MNHEY and CDR2 is SVGAGI. The trim removed 4 bases at V and 1 base at J, leaving 2 bases unmatched. The CDR3 is made up of 16 amino acids. The CDR3 DNA is TGTGCCAGCAGTTCCGGACTAGCGGGGTCCTACAATGAGCAGTTCTTC. Its translation: CASSSGLAGSYNEQFF.

For the CDR3, the DNA is TGTGCCAGCAGGTGGGAGGGTGTCTACAATGAGCAGTTCTTC. Encoded protein: CASRWEGVYNEQFF. V gene TRBV7-2 combines with J gene TRBJ2-1; 7 bases are shared with TRBD2. V lost 6 bases to trimming and J lost 3 bases; unmatched junction nucleotides: 5. Germline loops: CDR1 SGHTA, CDR2 FQGNSA. This CDR3 is 14 amino acids long.

The V and J genes are TRBV28 and TRBJ2-7, with 10 nucleotides matching TRBD2. The J call is in doubt because the DNA end fits TRBJ2-5 better. CDR3 length: 16 residues. Germline CDR1 MDHEN, CDR2 SYDVKM. The DNA for the CDR3 is TGTGCCAGCAGTCAATCTGCTAGCGGGGGCCGGGGGACCCAGTACTTC. The encoded protein is CASSQSASGGRGTQYF.

The chain joins TRBV5-1 to TRBJ1-1; weak D call: TRBD1 (5 bases). Germline CDR1 reads SGHRS; CDR2 reads YFSETQ. The CDR3 is 12 amino acids. V gave up 4 bases and J gave up 10 bases, with 14 bases separating them. The CDR3 bases are TGCGCCAGCAGCCGGGAAACAGGAGTAGCTTTCTTT. It encodes CASSRETGVAFF.